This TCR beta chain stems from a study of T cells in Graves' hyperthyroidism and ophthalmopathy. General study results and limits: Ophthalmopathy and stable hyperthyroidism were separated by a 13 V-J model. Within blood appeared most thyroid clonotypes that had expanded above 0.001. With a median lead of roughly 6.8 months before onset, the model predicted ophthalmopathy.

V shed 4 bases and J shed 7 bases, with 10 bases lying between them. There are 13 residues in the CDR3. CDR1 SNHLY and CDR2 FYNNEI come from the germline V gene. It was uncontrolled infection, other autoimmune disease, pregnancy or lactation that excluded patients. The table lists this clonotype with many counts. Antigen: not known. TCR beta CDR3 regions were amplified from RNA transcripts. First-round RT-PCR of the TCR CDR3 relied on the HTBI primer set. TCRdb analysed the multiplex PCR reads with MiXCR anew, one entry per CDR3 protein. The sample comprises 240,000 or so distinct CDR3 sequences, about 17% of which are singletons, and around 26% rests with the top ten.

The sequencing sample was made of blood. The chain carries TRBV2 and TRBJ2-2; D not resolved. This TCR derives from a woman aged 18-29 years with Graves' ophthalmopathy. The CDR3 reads CASSALENGELFF. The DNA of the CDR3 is TGTGCCAGCAGTGCGCTGGAGAACGGGGAGCTGTTTTTT.